The entry below describes one T cell receptor beta chain. These data are taken from a study of T cell changes during pregnancy in multiple sclerosis. Trimming cost V 7 bases and J 0 bases, with 25 bases left between them. Looked up from germline, CDR1 is MDHEN and CDR2 is SYDVKM. The CDR3 runs to 19 residues. The assay was immunoSEQ multiplex PCR, and TCRdb's table has in-frame clones only and misses some. The sample lists more than 100,000 clones, about 91% occurring once. The sequences come from peripheral blood, collected after pregnancy. The TCR was taken from a female donor with multiple sclerosis, enrolled in a pregnancy study. The V call is TRBV28, the J call TRBJ2-1, with D perhaps matching TRBD2 (6 bases). The CDR3 here is CASKAERRDDPSSYNEQFF. CDR3 bases: TGTGCCAGCAAAGCGGAAAGGCGGGATGACCCCAGCTCCTACAATGAGCAGTTCTTC.